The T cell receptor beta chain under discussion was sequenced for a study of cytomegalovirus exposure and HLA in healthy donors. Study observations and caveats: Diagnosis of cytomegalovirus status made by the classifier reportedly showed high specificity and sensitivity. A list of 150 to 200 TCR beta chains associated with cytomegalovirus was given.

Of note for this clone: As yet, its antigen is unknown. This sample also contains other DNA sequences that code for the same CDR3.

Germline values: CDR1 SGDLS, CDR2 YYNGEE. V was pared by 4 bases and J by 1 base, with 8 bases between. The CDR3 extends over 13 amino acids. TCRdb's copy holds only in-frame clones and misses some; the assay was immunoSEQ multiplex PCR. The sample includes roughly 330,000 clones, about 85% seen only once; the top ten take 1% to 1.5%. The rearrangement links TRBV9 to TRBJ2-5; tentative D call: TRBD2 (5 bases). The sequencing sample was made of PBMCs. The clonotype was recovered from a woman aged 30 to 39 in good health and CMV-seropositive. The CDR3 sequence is CASSLRGQETQYF. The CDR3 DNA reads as TGTGCCAGCAGCCTACGGGGCCAAGAGACCCAGTACTTC.